This T cell receptor (beta chain) was sequenced in a study of shared clonotypes between healthy human individuals. General study findings and limits: Larger estimated richness was generally recorded for naive subsets relative to memory subsets.

V trimming: 5 bases; J trimming: 3 bases; junction bases outside the gene matches: 8. The CDR3 runs 16 residues. CDR1 is MDHEN and CDR2 is SYDVKM in the germline V gene. This clone showed up just once. The target antigen is unknown. CD8 cells classed as naive were CD45RO-negative and positively selected for CCR7, excluding terminally differentiated effector memory CD45RA+ cells. Clones were sequenced by immunoSEQ multiplex PCR, and TCRdb holds only the in-frame ones, with some missing. In the table there are about 2 million clones, about 94% of which are singletons. This clonotype was sampled from a man aged 18-30 years in good health. This sequence joins TRBV28 and TRBJ2-7; 12 bases are shared with TRBD1. Sequenced material: naive CD8+ T cells sorted from blood. CDR3 DNA: TGTGCCAGCAGTACCGCCGGGACAGGGGGCTTCTACGAGCAGTACTTC. This gives the protein CASSTAGTGGFYEQYF. Full variable domain (outside the CDR3, taken from reference TRBV28 and TRBJ2-7): DVKVTQSSRYLVKRTGEKVFLECVQDMDHENMFWYRQDPGLGLRLIYFSYDVKMKEKGDIPEGYSVSREKKERFSLILESASTNQTSMYLCASSTAGTGGFYEQYFGPGTRLTVT.